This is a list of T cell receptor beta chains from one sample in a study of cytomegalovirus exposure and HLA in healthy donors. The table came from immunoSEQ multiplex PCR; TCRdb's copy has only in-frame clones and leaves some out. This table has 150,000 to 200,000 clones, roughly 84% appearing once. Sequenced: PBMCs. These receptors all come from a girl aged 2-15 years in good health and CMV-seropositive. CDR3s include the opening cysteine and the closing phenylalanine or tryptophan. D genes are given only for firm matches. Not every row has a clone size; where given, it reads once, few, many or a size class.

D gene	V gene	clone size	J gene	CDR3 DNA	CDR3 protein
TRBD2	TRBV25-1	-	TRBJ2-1	TGTGCCAGCAGTCCCGGACTAGCGGAGACCTCCTACAATGAGCAGTTCTTC	CASSPGLAETSYNEQFF
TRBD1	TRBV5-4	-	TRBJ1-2	TGTGCCAGCAGGCGACAGGGGGCACACTATGGCTACACCTTC	CASRRQGAHYGYTF
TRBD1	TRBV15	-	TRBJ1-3	TGTGCCACCAGCAGAGACCTCGACAGGGCCTCTGGAAACACCATATATTTT	CATSRDLDRASGNTIYF
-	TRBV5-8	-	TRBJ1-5	TGTGCCAGCAGCTTCCCGTATAGCAATCAGCCCCAGCATTTT	CASSFPYSNQPQHF
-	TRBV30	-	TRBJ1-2	TGTGCCTGGACGAAAACAGGGAGCGGCTACACCTTC	CAWTKTGSGYTF
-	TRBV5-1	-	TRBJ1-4	TGCGCCAGCAGCTTGATGTGGGCCGGAGAAAAACTGTTTTTT	CASSLMWAGEKLFF
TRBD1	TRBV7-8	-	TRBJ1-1	TGTGCCAGCAGCTCCCCCCGGGGACAGGGTGTGAACACTGAAGCTTTCTTT	CASSSPRGQGVNTEAFF
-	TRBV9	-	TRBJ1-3	TGCCGCCCCAGCGGCTACTCTGGAAACACCATATATTTT	CRPSGYSGNTIYF
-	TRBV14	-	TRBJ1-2	TGTGCCAGCAGCCAAGACTTGCTGAAGCCGGGAAAGGCCTACACCTTC	CASSQDLLKPGKAYTF
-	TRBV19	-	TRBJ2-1	TGTGCCAGTAGTATATCGACGGGGGTAGCGGATGAGCAGTTCTTC	CASSISTGVADEQFF
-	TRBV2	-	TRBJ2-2	TGTGCCAGCTTGGGGGGGCGGAACACCGGGGAGCTGTTTTTT	CASLGGRNTGELFF
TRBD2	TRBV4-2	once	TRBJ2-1	TGTGCCAGCAGCCGACTAGCGGAATCCTACAATGAGCAGTTCTTC	CASSRLAESYNEQFF
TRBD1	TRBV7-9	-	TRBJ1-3	TGTGCCAGCAGCTCCTATGACAGGGGTAACGGAAACACCATATATTTT	CASSSYDRGNGNTIYF
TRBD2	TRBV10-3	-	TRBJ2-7	TGTGCCATCGGAGGAGCGGGGTCGGACGAGCAGTACTTC	CAIGGAGSDEQYF
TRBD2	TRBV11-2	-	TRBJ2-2	TGTGCCAGCAGCCGGGACTACCGAACGAACACCGGGGAGCTGTTTTTT	CASSRDYRTNTGELFF
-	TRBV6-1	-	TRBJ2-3	TGTGCCAGCAGTGGGACAGCAGATACGCAGTATTTT	CASSGTADTQYF
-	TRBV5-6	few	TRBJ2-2	TGTGCCAGCAGCCCCCGGGTTAGCTGGGTCGGGGAGCTGTTTTTT	CASSPRVSWVGELFF
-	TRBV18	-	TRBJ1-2	TGTGCCAGCTCCCTAGACAGAAGCCATGCCTATGGCTACACCTTC	CASSLDRSHAYGYTF
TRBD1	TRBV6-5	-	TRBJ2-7	TGTGCCAGCAGTGAAGGACAGGGTTCGGACGAGCAGTACTTC	CASSEGQGSDEQYF
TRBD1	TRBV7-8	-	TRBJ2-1	TGTGCCAGCAGCTTAGCGCTCTTGACAGGGGGGTCCTACAATGAGCAGTTCTTC	CASSLALLTGGSYNEQFF
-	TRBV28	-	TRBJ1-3	TGTGCCAGCAGTGCCTCCGGGTGGAACACCATATATTTT	CASSASGWNTIYF
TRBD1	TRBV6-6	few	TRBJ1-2	TGTGCCAGCAGACCCCGGACAGGGAACTATGGCTACACCTTC	CASRPRTGNYGYTF
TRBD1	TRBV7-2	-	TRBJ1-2	TGTGCCAGCAGCTTAAATCCAGGGGGCGCTAGCTATGGCTACACCTTC	CASSLNPGGASYGYTF
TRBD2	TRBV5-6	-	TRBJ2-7	TGTGCCAGCACCCTTGGGGCAAGCGGGAGGCGGGGCAACGAGCAGTACTTC	CASTLGASGRRGNEQYF
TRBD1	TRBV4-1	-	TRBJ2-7	TGCGCCAGCAGCCAGGAACCGGGACAGGGGCGCTCCTACGAGCAGTACTTC	CASSQEPGQGRSYEQYF
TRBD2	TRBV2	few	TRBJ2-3	TGTGCCAGCATCTTCGGGAGGTCCCAACGTTACGATACGCAGTATTTT	CASIFGRSQRYDTQYF
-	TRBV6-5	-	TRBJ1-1	TGTGCCAGCGGGGCACTTAGCACTGAAGCTTTCTTT	CASGALSTEAFF
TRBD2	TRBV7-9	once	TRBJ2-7	TGTGCCAGCAGCTTAGATGGTCGGGAGGGCCTTGACGAGCAGTACTTC	CASSLDGREGLDEQYF
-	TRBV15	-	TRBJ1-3	TGTGCCACCAGGAACAATTACAGGGTTGGAAACACCATATATTTT	CATRNNYRVGNTIYF
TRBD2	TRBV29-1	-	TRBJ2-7	TGCAGCGTAGGGGGGACTAGCGGGAGGACCTACGAGCAGTACTTC	CSVGGTSGRTYEQYF
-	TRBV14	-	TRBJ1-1	TGTGCCAGCAGCCCCCGCACAGTCCTTACTGGGAACACTGAAGCTTTCTTT	CASSPRTVLTGNTEAFF
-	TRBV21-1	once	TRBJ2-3	TGTGCCAGCAGCAAAGGGGGTCTAGGACAGGCCCCAATCTTCACAGATACGCAGTATTTT	CASSKGGLGQAPIFTDTQYF
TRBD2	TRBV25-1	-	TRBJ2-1	TGTGCCAGCAGCTGGGCGGGAGGGATCGTAAGCTCCTACAATGAGCAGTTCTTC	CASSWAGGIVSSYNEQFF
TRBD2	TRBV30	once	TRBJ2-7	TGTGCCTGGACCCCCGGACTAGCGGCCTCCTACGAGCAGTACTTC	CAWTPGLAASYEQYF
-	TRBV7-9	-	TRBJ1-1	TGTGCCAGTGGGGGGAGGGAGGCTTTCTTT	CASGGREAFF
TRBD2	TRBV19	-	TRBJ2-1	TGTGCCAGTAGTGCCCGGACTAGCGGGAGATACAATGAGCAGTTCTTC	CASSARTSGRYNEQFF
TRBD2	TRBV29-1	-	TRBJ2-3	TGCAGCGCAATTAGCGGGAGGGCAGATACGCAGTATTTT	CSAISGRADTQYF
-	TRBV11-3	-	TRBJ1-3	TGTGCCAGCAGCTTAGACCTGGGGGGCTCTGGAAACACCATATATTTT	CASSLDLGGSGNTIYF
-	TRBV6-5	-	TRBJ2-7	TGTGCCAGCAGGGACAGAGGAGCTACGAAGCAGTACTTC	CASRDRGATKQYF
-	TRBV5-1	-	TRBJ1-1	TGCGCCAGCAGCGTCAGAATAGGAGACACTGAAGCTTTCTTT	CASSVRIGDTEAFF
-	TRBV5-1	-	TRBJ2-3	TGCGCCAGCAGCCCGGGACTTTCTAGCACAGATACGCAGTATTTT	CASSPGLSSTDTQYF
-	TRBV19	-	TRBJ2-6	TGTGCCAGTAGTATAGATCAGAGGGTCTCGGAAGGGGCCAACGTCCTGACTTTC	CASSIDQRVSEGANVLTF
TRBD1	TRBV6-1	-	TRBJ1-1	TGTGCCAGCAGGTCGAGGGACAGGGTGAACACTGAAGCTTTCTTT	CASRSRDRVNTEAFF
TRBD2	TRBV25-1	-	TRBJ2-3	TGTGCCAGCAGTGCCCTAGCGGGAGTGGATACGCAGTATTTT	CASSALAGVDTQYF
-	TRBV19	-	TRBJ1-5	TGTGCCAGTAGGTATAGCAATCAGCCCCAGCATTTT	CASRYSNQPQHF
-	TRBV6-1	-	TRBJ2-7	TGTGCCAGCAAGGGGGTATGGGAGCAGTACTTC	CASKGVWEQYF
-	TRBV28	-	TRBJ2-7	TGTGCCAGCATCAGCGACTCCTACGAGCAGTACTTC	CASISDSYEQYF
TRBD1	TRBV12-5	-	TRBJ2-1	TGTGCTAGTGGTGCCCTTTCGAACAGGGGAAACAATGAGCAGTTCTTC	CASGALSNRGNNEQFF
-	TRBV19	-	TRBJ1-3	TGTGCCAGTAGTCCCCTTACCGGGGGAAACACCATATATTTT	CASSPLTGGNTIYF
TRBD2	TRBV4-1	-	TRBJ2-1	TGCGCCAGCAGCCAAGAGCTTTGGACTAGCGGGAGCCTGAAAATAGCAAATGAGCAGTTCTTC	CASSQELWTSGSLKIANEQFF
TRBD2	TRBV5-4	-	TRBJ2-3	TGTGCCAGCAGCTTGGATCCAGCGGGGGGGTTTGCAGATACGCAGTATTTT	CASSLDPAGGFADTQYF
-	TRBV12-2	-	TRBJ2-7	TGTGCAAGTCGCTTAGCGTCCCACTTAAACCCCCTAGGACTAGCGGGAGGCTCCTCCTACGAGCAGTACTTC	CASRLASHLNPLGLAGGSSYEQYF